This record covers a single T cell receptor (beta chain). Its cognate antigen is unknown. This record belongs to a study of T cells expressing NK-cell markers. Study-wide points: Of the CD8+ T cells in six donors, about 1.0-7.0% belonged to dominant NKG2C+ clonotypes.

This CDR3 is built from 14 residues. In germline, CDR1 is SGDLS, CDR2 YYNGEE. TCR beta cDNA was made by 5'RACE template switching with UMIs. TCRdb reworked the 5' RACE reads into one entry per CDR3 protein, no DNA. The table lists about 180,000 distinct CDR3 sequences. This chain joins TRBV9 and TRBJ1-1. The source material was blood T cells: a sorted CD56 or NKG2C T cell subset, CD4+ or CD8+ T cells, or bulk PBMC T cells (not recorded which). The sequence derives from a woman aged 18 to 69 in good health. The CDR3 is CASSPGTNQERAFF.